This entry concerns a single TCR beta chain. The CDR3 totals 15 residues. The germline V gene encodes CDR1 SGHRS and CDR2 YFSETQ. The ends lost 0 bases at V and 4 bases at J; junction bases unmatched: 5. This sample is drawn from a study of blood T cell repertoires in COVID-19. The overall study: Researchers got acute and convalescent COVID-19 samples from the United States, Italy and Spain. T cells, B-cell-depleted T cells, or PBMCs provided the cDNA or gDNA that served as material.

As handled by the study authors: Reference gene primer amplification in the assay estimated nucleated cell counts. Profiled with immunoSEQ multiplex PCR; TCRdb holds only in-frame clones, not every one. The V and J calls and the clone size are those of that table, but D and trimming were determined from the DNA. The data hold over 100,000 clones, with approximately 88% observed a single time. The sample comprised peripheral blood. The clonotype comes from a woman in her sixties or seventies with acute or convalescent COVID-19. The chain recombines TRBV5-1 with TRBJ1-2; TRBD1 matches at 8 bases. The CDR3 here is CASSLGLGQGYGYTF. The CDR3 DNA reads TGCGCCAGCAGCTTGGGCCTTGGACAGGGCTATGGCTACACCTTC.